This T cell receptor (beta chain) was recorded in a study of blood T cell repertoires in COVID-19. Whole-study context: COVID-19 samples from acute and convalescent phases originated in the United States, Italy and Spain. T cells, B-cell-depleted T cells, or PBMCs supplied cDNA or gDNA.

The germline gives CDR1 SGHNT, CDR2 YYREEE (reference sequence). V was pared by 4 bases and J by 3 bases, with 18 bases between. The CDR3 covers 16 residues. Per the original methods: Researchers report that nucleated cell counts were estimated from reference gene primer amplification. Profiling relied on immunoSEQ multiplex PCR, and the TCRdb table lists in-frame clones only, not all of them. V and J calls and clone size are copied from that table; D and trimming were computed from the DNA. The sample includes more than 95,000 clones, roughly 80% of them seen just once. V gene TRBV5-4 combines with J gene TRBJ2-3; maybe TRBD2 (5 bases). The receptor comes from a human donor in a cohort sampled during active COVID-19. Sequences were obtained from peripheral blood. CDR3 amino acids: CASSLAPPGLTDTQYF. CDR3 coding DNA: TGTGCCAGCAGCCTAGCCCCCCCGGGTCTAACAGATACGCAGTATTTT.